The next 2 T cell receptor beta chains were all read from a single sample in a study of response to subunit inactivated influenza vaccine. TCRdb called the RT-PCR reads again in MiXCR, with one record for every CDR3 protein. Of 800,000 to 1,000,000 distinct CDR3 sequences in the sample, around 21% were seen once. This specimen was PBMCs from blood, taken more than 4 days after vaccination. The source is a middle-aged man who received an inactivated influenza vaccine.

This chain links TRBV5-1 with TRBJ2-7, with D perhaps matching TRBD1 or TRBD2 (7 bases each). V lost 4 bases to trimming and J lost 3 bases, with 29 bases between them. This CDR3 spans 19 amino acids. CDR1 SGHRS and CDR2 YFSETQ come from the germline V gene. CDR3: CASSRLRGSTAGQYYEQYF. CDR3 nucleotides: TGCGCCAGCAGCCGCCTGCGGGGGTCCACTGCGGGACAGTACTACGAGCAGTACTTC.

CDR3 in DNA: TGTGCCAGCAGATCCCGCGACAGGCTCTACGAGCAGTACTTC. Its protein product is CASRSRDRLYEQYF. The chain combines TRBV28 with TRBJ2-7; perhaps TRBD1 as D (6 bases). The germline gives CDR1 MDHEN, CDR2 SYDVKM. The V end was cut by 6 bases, the J end by 3 bases, with 15 bases between. The CDR3 contains 14 residues.